The rows below give T cell receptor beta chains drawn from one sample of a study of blood T cell repertoires in COVID-19. Measured with immunoSEQ multiplex PCR; TCRdb has only the in-frame clones, and not every one. The table includes some 270,000 clones, roughly 84% detected once. The sequenced sample consisted of peripheral blood. Every receptor here comes from a person between 70 and 80 years old with COVID-19, enrolled during active disease. Each CDR3 is given with its conserved first and last residue. D genes are given only for firm matches. A clone size is listed for some rows: how often the clone was seen (once, few, many), or a class if it is expanded.

V gene	J gene	clone size	D gene	CDR3 DNA	CDR3 protein
TRBV9	TRBJ1-2	.	TRBD1	TGTGCCAGCAGCGTAGGCTTCGGGCAGGGGGCTCTCTCTAATGGCTACACCTTC	CASSVGFGQGALSNGYTF
TRBV3-1/TRBV3-2	TRBJ1-3	.	.	TGTGCCAGCAGCCAAGGGCGGGGGGAAGAGGACTCTGGAAACACCATATATTTT	CASSQGRGEEDSGNTIYF
TRBV19	TRBJ2-6	.	TRBD1	TGTGCCAGTAGTATAACAGGGGAGGGGGCCAACGTCCTGACTTTC	CASSITGEGANVLTF
TRBV6-5	TRBJ2-7	.	.	TGTGCCAGCGAGGATAGCGCAGGAAACTACGAGCAGTACTTC	CASEDSAGNYEQYF
TRBV9	TRBJ1-2	.	TRBD1	TGTGCCAGCAGCGTAGGGGACAGTAACTATGGCTACACCTTC	CASSVGDSNYGYTF
TRBV14	TRBJ1-6	.	.	TGTGCCAGCAGCCAAGTCGTGGGGGGAGGGTCACCCCTCCACTTT	CASSQVVGGGSPLHF
TRBV5-1	TRBJ2-3	.	TRBD1	TGCGCCAGCAAGGGGGCTACTGGCACAGATACGCAGTATTTT	CASKGATGTDTQYF
TRBV11-2	TRBJ1-6	.	TRBD1	TGTGCCAGCAGCTCGAGTCTACAGGGGACTTCACCCCTCCACTTT	CASSSSLQGTSPLHF
TRBV6-1	TRBJ2-2	.	.	TGTGCCAGCAGTGAATTACTTACCGGGGAGCTGTTTTTT	CASSELLTGELFF
TRBV15	TRBJ2-7	once	.	TGTGCCACCAGCAGAGATTATGGACAAAGCTCCTACGAGCAGTACTTC	CATSRDYGQSSYEQYF
TRBV11-2	TRBJ1-5	.	.	TGTGCCAGCAGCTCAGGTGGTCTGGGCAATCAGCCCCAGCATTTT	CASSSGGLGNQPQHF
TRBV6-5	TRBJ1-2	.	TRBD1	TGTGCCAGCAGACACAGTGACAGGGCCGTCTATGGCTACACCTTC	CASRHSDRAVYGYTF
TRBV19	TRBJ2-3	once	TRBD2	TGTGCCAGTAGTATAAGGTTGGCGGGAGTTGTTTCAGATACGCAGTATTTT	CASSIRLAGVVSDTQYF
TRBV6-5	TRBJ2-1	few	.	TGTGCCAGCAGTTTCATCAACTTACATGAGCAGTTCTTC	CASSFINLHEQFF
TRBV12-3/TRBV12-4	TRBJ1-1	.	TRBD1	TGTGCCAGCAGTTTAAACAGGGGCGCCACAGCTTTCTTT	CASSLNRGATAFF
TRBV4-2	TRBJ2-1	few	TRBD1	TGTGCCAGCAGCCAAAAAGCCGGGACAGGAGAGCAGTTCTTC	CASSQKAGTGEQFF
TRBV18	TRBJ2-1	.	.	TGTGCCAGCTCTAGGGGAAGCTCCTACAATGAGCAGTTCTTC	CASSRGSSYNEQFF
TRBV10-3	TRBJ2-2	.	TRBD1	TGTGCCATCAGGGCAGACAGGGCGGGCACCGGGGAGCTGTTTTTT	CAIRADRAGTGELFF
TRBV7-9	TRBJ2-5	.	TRBD1	TGTGCCAGCAGCGTTAGACAGGGGGCGCGGGAGACCCAGTACTTC	CASSVRQGARETQYF
TRBV18	TRBJ2-3	.	TRBD2	TGTGCCAGCTCACAGATGGGACTAGCGGGAGTGGTAGATACGCAGTATTTT	CASSQMGLAGVVDTQYF
TRBV27	TRBJ2-1	.	TRBD2	TGTGCCAGCCGAGCTAGCGGGAGAAATGAGCAGTTCTTC	CASRASGRNEQFF
TRBV4-3	TRBJ1-2	.	.	TGCGCCAGCAGCCAAGGTCCCAGGGCGCATGGCTACACCTTC	CASSQGPRAHGYTF
TRBV3-1/TRBV3-2	TRBJ1-1	few	TRBD1	TGTGCCAGCAGCCAAGACCAGGGGGGTTCGGCTTTCTTT	CASSQDQGGSAFF
TRBV2	TRBJ1-2	.	.	TGTGCCAGCAACGAAGGTTGGGGGCTCGGGCGGTCCTATGGCTACACCTTC	CASNEGWGLGRSYGYTF
TRBV12-3/TRBV12-4	TRBJ1-1	.	.	TGTGCCAGCAGTTTGGGGCCGGCAAATGAAGCTTTCTTT	CASSLGPANEAFF
TRBV20-1	TRBJ2-1	.	.	TGCAGTGCTAGAAGCAACAATGAGCAGTTCTTC	CSARSNNEQFF
TRBV28	TRBJ1-2	.	TRBD1	TGTGCCAGCAGAAAACCGGGACAGGGCTCTGGCTACACCTTC	CASRKPGQGSGYTF
TRBV11-3	TRBJ2-1	.	.	TGTGCCAGCAGCTTAAATCCTTACAATGAGCAGTTCTTC	CASSLNPYNEQFF
TRBV28	TRBJ1-5	.	TRBD1	TGTGCCAGCAGTTTATCCAGGGACAGGGGGCATCAGCCCCAGCATTTT	CASSLSRDRGHQPQHF
TRBV7-2	TRBJ1-1	few	.	TGTGCCAGCAGCTTAGGGCAGGGGCGATTGCACACTGAAGCTTTCTTT	CASSLGQGRLHTEAFF
TRBV5-1	TRBJ2-3	.	TRBD1	TGCGCCAGCAGCCCCGGACAGGGTTCAGATACGCAGTATTTT	CASSPGQGSDTQYF
TRBV7-2	TRBJ1-3	.	.	TGTGCCAGCAGCTTAGGGGGGGGCCTGGGAAACACCATATATTTT	CASSLGGGLGNTIYF
TRBV15	TRBJ2-3	few	TRBD1	TGTGCCACCAGCAACCGGGACAGGGTCACAGATACGCAGTATTTT	CATSNRDRVTDTQYF
TRBV11-2	TRBJ1-1	.	TRBD1	TGTGCCAGCAGCTTAGGACAGGGGTCGACAACTGAAGCTTTCTTT	CASSLGQGSTTEAFF
TRBV28	TRBJ1-6	.	.	TGTGCCAGCAGTTTTTCCAGGGGACGTAATTCACCCCTCCACTTT	CASSFSRGRNSPLHF
TRBV5-1	TRBJ2-2	once	TRBD2	TGCGCCAGCAGCCTCCAACTAGCGGGAGGTTACGGGGAGCTGTTTTTT	CASSLQLAGGYGELFF
TRBV30	TRBJ2-7	.	TRBD2	TGTGCCTGGAGCCGAGGACTAGCGGGAGGGCCGGGGGAGCAGTACTTC	CAWSRGLAGGPGEQYF
TRBV6-5	TRBJ2-3	few	.	TGTGCCAGCAGAGGGACTGTAGGCACAGATACGCAGTATTTT	CASRGTVGTDTQYF
TRBV7-9	TRBJ2-7	.	.	TGTGCCAGCAGCGGTAGAAGCTACGAGCAGTACTTC	CASSGRSYEQYF
TRBV7-8	TRBJ1-4	.	TRBD1	TGTGCCAGCAGCCTAAACAGGGGTGCACCTAATGAAAAACTGTTTTTT	CASSLNRGAPNEKLFF
TRBV27	TRBJ2-5	.	.	TGTGCCAGCAGTTCCACCCCACATCACCAAGAGACCCAGTACTTC	CASSSTPHHQETQYF
TRBV6-1	TRBJ1-2	.	.	TGTGCCAGCAGTGAAACAGGGCGGGTCTATGGCTACACCTTC	CASSETGRVYGYTF
TRBV28	TRBJ2-1	.	.	TGTGCCAGCAGCCGAGAGGACGCAGGGTCTACGAATGAGCAGTTCTTC	CASSREDAGSTNEQFF
TRBV25-1	TRBJ1-4	.	TRBD1	TGTGCCAGCAGTGACGGGGACAGGGGGAATGAAAAACTGTTTTTT	CASSDGDRGNEKLFF
TRBV6-6	TRBJ1-1	.	TRBD1	TGTGCCAGCAGTCCCCCCCGGACAGGGGGGAGCACTGAAGCTTTCTTT	CASSPPRTGGSTEAFF
TRBV2	TRBJ1-5	.	TRBD1	TGTGCCAGCAGTCTACAGGGGAATCAGCCCCAGCATTTT	CASSLQGNQPQHF
TRBV30	TRBJ1-3	few	.	TGTGCCTGGGGGAGGCGGGGGACTGGAAACACCATATATTTT	CAWGRRGTGNTIYF
TRBV6-1	TRBJ1-2	.	.	TGTGCCAGCAGTGAAGGGACAGAAAACTATGGCTACACCTTC	CASSEGTENYGYTF
TRBV2	TRBJ1-6	.	.	TGTGCCTCCAGCGCCGTTGCGGTCCTCCACTTT	CASSAVAVLHF
TRBV2	TRBJ2-7	.	TRBD1	TGTGCCAGCAGCTCAACAGGGGTCGAGCAGTACTTC	CASSSTGVEQYF
TRBV6-5	TRBJ2-3	.	TRBD2	TGTGCCAGCAGTCCCCAGCGGGGGGGCACAGATACGCAGTATTTT	CASSPQRGGTDTQYF
TRBV2	TRBJ1-4	.	TRBD1	TGTGCCAGCAGCCACGACAGGGGGCGGGAAAAACTGTTTTTT	CASSHDRGREKLFF
TRBV18	TRBJ2-1	.	TRBD2	TGTGCCAGCTCACCAACCACGGGGGGCAATGAGCAGTTCTTC	CASSPTTGGNEQFF